A single sample is the source of the 5 T cell receptor beta chains below, sequenced in a study of long-term antiretroviral therapy in people with HIV. The assay, immunoSEQ v3.0, was run at survey level. The method was immunoSEQ multiplex PCR; TCRdb's version includes in-frame clones alone and lacks a portion of them. The sample has tens of thousands of clones, roughly 87% seen once; the top ten hold 5.5% to 8%. Sequenced here: unsorted PBMCs, sampled 1 year after starting antiretroviral therapy. The source of these receptors is a man between 18 and 35 years old with HIV.

The chain combines TRBV19 with TRBJ2-2; 7 nucleotides line up with TRBD1. V shed 5 bases and J 3 bases; nucleotides not matched to a gene: 6. The CDR3 has 15 residues. CDR1 is LNHDA, CDR2 SQIVND, per germline (reference sequence). The CDR3 region is CASSLYRGYTGELFF. CDR3 sequence (DNA): TGTGCCAGTAGTTTATACAGGGGTTACACCGGGGAGCTGTTTTTT.

This clone turned up a few times. The chain is built from TRBV6-5 and TRBJ2-7; the D gene is possibly TRBD1 (6 bases). CDR1 MNHEY and CDR2 SVGAGI come from the germline V gene. The CDR3 is 14 amino acids. The V and J ends lost 5 bases and 0 bases respectively, with 11 bases between them. The CDR3 spells CASSLRQDSYEQYF. The CDR3 DNA sequence: TGTGCCAGCAGTCTACGACAGGACTCCTACGAGCAGTACTTC.

The chain couples TRBV6-5 to TRBJ2-6; D could derive from TRBD1 or TRBD2 (6 bases each). The V gene's germline CDR1 is MNHEY and CDR2 SVGAGI. The CDR3 is 16 amino acids. V lost 2 bases and J 3 bases, leaving 11 bases between the germline ends. Written as DNA, the CDR3 is TGTGCCAGCAGTTACCCGGGGGCTGATGGGGCCAACGTCCTGACTTTC. Protein product: CASSYPGADGANVLTF.

The chain carries TRBV4-2 and TRBJ2-7; possibly TRBD2 for D (5 bases). V was trimmed by 2 bases and J by 5 bases, leaving 28 bases between them. The CDR3 contains 19 residues. Germline CDR1 and CDR2: LGHNA and YNFKEQ. The DNA of the CDR3 is TGTGCCAGCAGCCAACCACTACCTACGGACTTTAGACCGTCGGACGAGCAGTACTTC. Protein product: CASSQPLPTDFRPSDEQYF.

This clone was detected only once. The rearrangement links TRBV5-1 to TRBJ2-1; a weak D match, TRBD2 (6 bases). The CDR3 runs to 14 residues. CDR1 and CDR2 from the germline V gene are SGHRS and YFSETQ. The V and J ends lost 0 bases and 5 bases respectively, with 9 bases between them. The CDR3 sequence: CASSLDPGDNEQFF. The CDR3 DNA reads as TGCGCCAGCAGCTTGGACCCGGGGGACAATGAGCAGTTCTTC. Drawing the rest from reference TRBV5-1 and TRBJ2-1, the complete variable domain is KAGVTQTPRYLIKTRGQQVTLSCSPISGHRSVSWYQQTPGQGLQFLFEYFSETQRNKGNFPGRFSGRQFSNSRSEMNVSTLELGDSALYLCASSLDPGDNEQFFGPGTRLTVL.